This T cell receptor beta chain was captured by sequencing in a study of CD8 T cells in Susac syndrome. Study observations and caveats: It was in TEMRA cells and active patients that Susac CD8+ clonal expansion peaked.

Reverse transcription of about 0.5 to 1 ug RNA used random hexamers. TCRdb re-called the immunoSEQ multiplex PCR reads through MiXCR, storing one row per CDR3 protein. The data contain under 200,000 distinct CDR3 sequences, 85% to 95% of them seen just once; the ten biggest clones take up 0.15% to 0.2%. With respect to this clonotype: Its antigen is unidentified.

J was trimmed by 4 bases and V by 1 base; bases with no gene match: 5. The CDR3 is 15 amino acids. Germline V gene sequence: CDR1 SGHVS, CDR2 FNYEAQ. TCR beta from blood CD8+ and CD4+ T cells was sequenced. The chain employs TRBV7-6 and TRBJ2-3; 7 bases line up with TRBD2. Input material: CD8+ T cells from PBMCs. The TCR originated in a human donor with Susac syndrome. The DNA for the CDR3 is TGTGCCAGCAGCTTAGGCGGGAGTACGGCAGATACGCAGTATTTT. Translated: CASSLGGSTADTQYF.